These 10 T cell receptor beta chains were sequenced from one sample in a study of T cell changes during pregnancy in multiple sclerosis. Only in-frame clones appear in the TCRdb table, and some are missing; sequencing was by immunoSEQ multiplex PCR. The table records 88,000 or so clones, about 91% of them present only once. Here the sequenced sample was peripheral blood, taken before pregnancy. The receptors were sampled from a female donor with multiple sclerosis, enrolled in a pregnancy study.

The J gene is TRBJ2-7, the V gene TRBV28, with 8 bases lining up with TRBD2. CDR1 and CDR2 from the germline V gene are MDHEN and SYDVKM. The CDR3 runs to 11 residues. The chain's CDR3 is CARGVSYEQYF. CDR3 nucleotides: TGTGCGCGGGGGGTTAGCTACGAGCAGTACTTC. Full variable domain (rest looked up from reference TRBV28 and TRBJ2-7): DVKVTQSSRYLVKRTGEKVFLECVQDMDHENMFWYRQDPGLGLRLIYFSYDVKMKEKGDIPEGYSVSREKKERFSLILESASTNQTSMYLCARGVSYEQYFGPGTRLTVT.

In DNA form, the CDR3 reads TGTGCCAGTAGTTTGGGGCCGCGTGGGGGGTCCCTCACAGATACGCAGTATTTT. This encodes CASSLGPRGGSLTDTQYF. The chain uses TRBV19 and TRBJ2-3; tentatively, D is TRBD2 (6 bases). Germline values: CDR1 LNHDA, CDR2 SQIVND (reference sequence). V was cut by 5 bases and J by 2 bases, with 23 bases left in between. This CDR3 spans 18 amino acids.

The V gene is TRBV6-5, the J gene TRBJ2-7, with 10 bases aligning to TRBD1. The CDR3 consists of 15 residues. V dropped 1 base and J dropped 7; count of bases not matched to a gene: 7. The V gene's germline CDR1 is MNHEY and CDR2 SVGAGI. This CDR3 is CASSYYGQGEEEQYF. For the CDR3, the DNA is TGTGCCAGCAGTTACTACGGACAGGGGGAAGAGGAGCAGTACTTC.

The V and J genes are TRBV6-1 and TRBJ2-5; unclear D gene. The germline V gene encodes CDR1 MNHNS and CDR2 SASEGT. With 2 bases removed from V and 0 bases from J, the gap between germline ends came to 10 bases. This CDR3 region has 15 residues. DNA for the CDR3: TGTGCCAGCAGTGAAACGTGGCGGAACCAAGAGACCCAGTACTTC. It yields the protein CASSETWRNQETQYF.

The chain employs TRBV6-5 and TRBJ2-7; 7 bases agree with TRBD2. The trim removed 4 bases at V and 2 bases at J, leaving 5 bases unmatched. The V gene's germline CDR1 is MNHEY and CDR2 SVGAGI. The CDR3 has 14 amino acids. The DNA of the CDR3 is TGTGCCAGCAGTTGGACTAGACGGACCTACGAGCAGTACTTC. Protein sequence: CASSWTRRTYEQYF.

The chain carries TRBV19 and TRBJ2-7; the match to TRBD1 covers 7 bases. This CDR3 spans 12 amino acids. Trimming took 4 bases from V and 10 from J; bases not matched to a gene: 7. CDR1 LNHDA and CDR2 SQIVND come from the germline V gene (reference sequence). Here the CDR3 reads CASSNTGVSQYF. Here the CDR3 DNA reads TGTGCCAGTAGTAACACAGGGGTCTCACAGTACTTC. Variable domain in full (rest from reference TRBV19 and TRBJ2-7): DGGITQSPKYLFRKEGQNVTLSCEQNLNHDAMYWYRQDPGQGLRLIYYSQIVNDFQKGDIAEGYSVSREKKESFPLTVTSAQKNPTAFYLCASSNTGVSQYFGPGTRLTVT.

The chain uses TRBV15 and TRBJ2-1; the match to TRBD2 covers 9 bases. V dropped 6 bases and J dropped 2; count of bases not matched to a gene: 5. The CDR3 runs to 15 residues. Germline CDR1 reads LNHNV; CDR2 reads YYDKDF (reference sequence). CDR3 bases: TGTGCCACCAGAAATAGCGGGAGCCCCTACAATGAGCAGTTCTTC. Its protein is CATRNSGSPYNEQFF.

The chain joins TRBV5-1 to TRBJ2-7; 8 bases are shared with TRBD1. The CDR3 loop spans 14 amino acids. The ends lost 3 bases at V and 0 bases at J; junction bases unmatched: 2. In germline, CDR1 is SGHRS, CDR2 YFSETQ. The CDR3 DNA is TGCGCCAGCAGCTCGACAGGGGTCTCCTACGAGCAGTACTTC. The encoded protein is CASSSTGVSYEQYF.

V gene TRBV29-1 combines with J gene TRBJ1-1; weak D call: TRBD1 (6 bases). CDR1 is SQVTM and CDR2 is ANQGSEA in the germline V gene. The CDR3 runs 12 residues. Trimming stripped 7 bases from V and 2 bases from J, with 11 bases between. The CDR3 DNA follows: TGCAGCGGGACAGAAACCAACACTGAAGCTTTCTTT. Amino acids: CSGTETNTEAFF.

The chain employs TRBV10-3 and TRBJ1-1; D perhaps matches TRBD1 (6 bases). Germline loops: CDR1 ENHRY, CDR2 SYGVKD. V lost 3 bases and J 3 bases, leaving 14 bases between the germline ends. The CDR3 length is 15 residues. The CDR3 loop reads CAISDLQGTDTEAFF. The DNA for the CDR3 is TGTGCCATCAGTGACCTACAGGGTACTGACACTGAAGCTTTCTTT.